A selection of T cell receptor beta chains follows, all from one sample in a study of shared clonotypes between healthy human individuals. Generated by immunoSEQ multiplex PCR, the TCRdb table keeps only in-frame clones and is missing some. Among about 1.9 million clones listed, roughly 95% were seen once. Sequenced: naive CD8+ T cells from PBMCs. The receptors were gathered from a man between 18 and 29 years old in good health. Some clones in this sample may be carry-over from other donors' samples. The CDR3 runs from the conserved cysteine through the conserved F or W. A D gene is named only where the DNA matches it firmly. Size tells how often a clone was seen (once, few, many) or the class of an expanded clone, and some rows leave it out.

>.|.|TRBJ2-7|TRBV5-1
TGCGCCAGCAGCTTGAGTAGGGGGTTGGGCTCCTACGAGCAGTACTTC
CASSLSRGLGSYEQYF
>.|.|TRBJ1-3|TRBV27
TGTGCCAGCAGTCCCTATAGGGACAAACTGATGGGAAACACCATATATTTT
CASSPYRDKLMGNTIYF
>TRBD2|.|TRBJ2-7|TRBV14
TGTGCCAGCAGCCAAGCCGGGACTAGCGGGACCGAGCAGTACTTC
CASSQAGTSGTEQYF
>TRBD1|once|TRBJ2-7|TRBV27
TGTGCCAGCAGTGGACAGGGATTCACCTACGAGCAGTACTTC
CASSGQGFTYEQYF
>TRBD1|.|TRBJ1-2|TRBV4-2
TGTGCCAGCAGAACGACAGGGGGCGACTATGGCTACACCTTC
CASRTTGGDYGYTF
>.|.|TRBJ2-4|TRBV21-1
TGTGCCAGCAGCAGTCCAAAAAACATTCAGTACTTC
CASSSPKNIQYF
>.|.|TRBJ2-7|TRBV13
TGTGCCAGCAGCTTAGTGTTCGTGGGGCGAGACGAGCAGTACTTC
CASSLVFVGRDEQYF
>.|.|TRBJ1-4|TRBV18
TGTGCCAGCTCAATGACGGACTATAATGAAAAACTGTTTTTT
CASSMTDYNEKLFF
>TRBD1|.|TRBJ2-1|TRBV7-9
TGTGCCAGCAGGGGAGGACAGGGGGCTGTTGAGCAGTTCTTC
CASRGGQGAVEQFF
>.|.|TRBJ2-3|TRBV9
TGTGCCAGCAGCGTAGGTGGGTCCACAGATACGCAGTATTTT
CASSVGGSTDTQYF
>TRBD1|few|TRBJ1-1|TRBV2
TGTGCCAGCAGTCAAATCGGGACAGGGTTGACTGAAGCTTTCTTT
CASSQIGTGLTEAFF
>TRBD2|.|TRBJ2-7|TRBV5-4
TGTGCCAGCAGCTGGGCTAGCGGGAACATCGAGCAGTACTTC
CASSWASGNIEQYF
>.|.|TRBJ2-7|TRBV7-9
TGTGCCAGCAGCTCAGCGGGCGAGCAGTACTTC
CASSSAGEQYF
>TRBD1|.|TRBJ1-1|TRBV19
TGTGCCACGGGGACAGGGGAGCTCCCGACTGAAGCTTTCTTT
CATGTGELPTEAFF
>.|few|TRBJ2-2|TRBV14
TGTGCCAGCAGTCGAAGGACGTTGGGGGAGCTGTTTTTT
CASSRRTLGELFF
>.|.|TRBJ1-1|TRBV28
TGTGCCAGCAGTCCGCGCGGGAACACTGAAGCTTTCTTT
CASSPRGNTEAFF